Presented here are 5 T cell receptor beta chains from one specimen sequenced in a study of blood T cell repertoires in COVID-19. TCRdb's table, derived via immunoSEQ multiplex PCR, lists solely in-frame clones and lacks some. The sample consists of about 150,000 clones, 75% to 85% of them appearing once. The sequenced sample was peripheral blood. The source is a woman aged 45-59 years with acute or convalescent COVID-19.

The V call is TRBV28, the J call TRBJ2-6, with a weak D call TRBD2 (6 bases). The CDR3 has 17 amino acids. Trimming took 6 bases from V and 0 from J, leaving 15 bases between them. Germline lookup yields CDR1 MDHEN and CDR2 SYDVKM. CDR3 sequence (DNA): TGTGCCAGCAGGACCGCGGGGCATATCTCTGGGGCCAACGTCCTGACTTTC. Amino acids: CASRTAGHISGANVLTF.

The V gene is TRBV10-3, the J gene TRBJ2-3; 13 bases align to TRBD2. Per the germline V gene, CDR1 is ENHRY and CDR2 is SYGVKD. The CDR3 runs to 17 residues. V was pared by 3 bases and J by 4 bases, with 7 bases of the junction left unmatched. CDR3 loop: CAISESRTSGSPDTQYF. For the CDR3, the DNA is TGTGCCATCAGTGAAAGCCGGACTAGCGGGAGTCCAGATACGCAGTATTTT.

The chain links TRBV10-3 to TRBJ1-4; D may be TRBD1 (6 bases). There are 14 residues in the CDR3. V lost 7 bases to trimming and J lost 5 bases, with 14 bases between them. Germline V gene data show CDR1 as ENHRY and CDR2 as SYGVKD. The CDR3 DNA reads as TGTGCCATCAAAGAGGGGACATCGAATGAAAAACTGTTTTTT. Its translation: CAIKEGTSNEKLFF.

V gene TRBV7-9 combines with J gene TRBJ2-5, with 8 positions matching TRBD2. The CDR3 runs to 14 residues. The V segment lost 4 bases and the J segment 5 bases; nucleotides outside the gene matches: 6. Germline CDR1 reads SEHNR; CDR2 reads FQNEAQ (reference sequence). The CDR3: CASSSGLAAETQYF. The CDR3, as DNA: TGTGCCAGCAGCTCAGGACTAGCAGCGGAGACCCAGTACTTC.

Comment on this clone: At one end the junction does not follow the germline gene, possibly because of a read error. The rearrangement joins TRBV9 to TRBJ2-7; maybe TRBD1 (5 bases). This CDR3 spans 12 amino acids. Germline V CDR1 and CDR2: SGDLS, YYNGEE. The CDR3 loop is CASSRGSGHLDF. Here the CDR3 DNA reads TGTGCCAGCAGCCGCGGATCTGGACATCTGGACTTC.